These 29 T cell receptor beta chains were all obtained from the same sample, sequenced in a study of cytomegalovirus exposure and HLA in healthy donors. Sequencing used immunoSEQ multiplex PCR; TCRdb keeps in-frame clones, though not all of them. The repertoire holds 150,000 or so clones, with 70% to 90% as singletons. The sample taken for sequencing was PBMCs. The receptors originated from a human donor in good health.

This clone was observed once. Written as DNA, the CDR3 is TGCGCCAGCAGCTTGCGGGGGGAGACCCAGTACTTC. Translated: CASSLRGETQYF. The chain combines TRBV5-1 with TRBJ2-5; a possible D gene is TRBD2 (6 bases). The germline V gene encodes CDR1 SGHRS and CDR2 YFSETQ. V was pared by 1 base and J by 5 bases, with 6 bases between. The CDR3 runs 12 residues.

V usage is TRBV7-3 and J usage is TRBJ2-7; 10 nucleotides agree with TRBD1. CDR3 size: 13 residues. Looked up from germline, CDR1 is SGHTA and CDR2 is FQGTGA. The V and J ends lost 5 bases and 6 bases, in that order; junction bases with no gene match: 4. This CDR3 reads CASSLRTGGEQYF. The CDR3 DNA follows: TGTGCCAGCAGCCTCCGGACAGGGGGCGAGCAGTACTTC.

In DNA, the CDR3 is TGTGCCAGCAGTAGTTCCCTACTAGCGGGGACATCCTACGAGCAGTACTTC. Translated, it gives CASSSSLLAGTSYEQYF. V and J are TRBV2 and TRBJ2-7; the match to TRBD2 covers 10 bases. Germline values: CDR1 SNHLY, CDR2 FYNNEI. J gave up 1 base and V 5 bases, and 11 bases lay outside the gene matches. The length of the CDR3 is 17 residues. Supplemented by reference TRBV2 and TRBJ2-7, the full variable domain reads EPEVTQTPSHQVTQMGQEVILRCVPISNHLYFYWYRQILGQKVEFLVSFYNNEISEKSEIFDDQFSVERPDGSNFTLKIRSTKLEDSAMYFCASSSSLLAGTSYEQYFGPGTRLTVT.

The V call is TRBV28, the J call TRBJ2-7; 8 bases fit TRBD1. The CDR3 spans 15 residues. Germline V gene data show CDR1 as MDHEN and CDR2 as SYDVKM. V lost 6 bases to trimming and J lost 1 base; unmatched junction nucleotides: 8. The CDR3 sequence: CASRRTGTGSYEQYF. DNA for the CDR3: TGTGCCAGCAGACGAACCGGGACAGGTTCCTACGAGCAGTACTTC.

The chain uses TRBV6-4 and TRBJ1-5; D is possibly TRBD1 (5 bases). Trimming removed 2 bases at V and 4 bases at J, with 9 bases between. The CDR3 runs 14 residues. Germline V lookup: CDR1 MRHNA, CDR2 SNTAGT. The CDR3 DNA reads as TGTGCCAGCAGTGACCGGGCAGGGAATCAGCCCCAGCATTTT. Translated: CASSDRAGNQPQHF.

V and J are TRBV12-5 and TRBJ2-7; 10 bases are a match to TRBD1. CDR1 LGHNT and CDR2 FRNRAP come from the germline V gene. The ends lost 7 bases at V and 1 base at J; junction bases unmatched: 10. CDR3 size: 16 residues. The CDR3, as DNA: TGTGCTAGTGTTCGAGGGGGGACAGGGGTTTCCTACGAGCAGTACTTC. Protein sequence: CASVRGGTGVSYEQYF.

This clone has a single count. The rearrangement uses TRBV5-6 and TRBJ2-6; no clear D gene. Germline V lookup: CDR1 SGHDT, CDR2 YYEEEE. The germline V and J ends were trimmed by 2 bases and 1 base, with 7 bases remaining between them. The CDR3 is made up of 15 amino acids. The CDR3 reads CASSLRGSGANVLTF. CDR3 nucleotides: TGTGCCAGCAGCTTACGAGGTTCTGGGGCCAACGTCCTGACTTTC.

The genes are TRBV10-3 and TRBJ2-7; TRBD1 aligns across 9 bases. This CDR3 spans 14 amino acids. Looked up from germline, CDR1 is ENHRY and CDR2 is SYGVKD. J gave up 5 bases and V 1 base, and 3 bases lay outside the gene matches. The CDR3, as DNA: TGTGCCATCAGTGAGTGGACAGGGGTAAACGAGCAGTACTTC. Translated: CAISEWTGVNEQYF.

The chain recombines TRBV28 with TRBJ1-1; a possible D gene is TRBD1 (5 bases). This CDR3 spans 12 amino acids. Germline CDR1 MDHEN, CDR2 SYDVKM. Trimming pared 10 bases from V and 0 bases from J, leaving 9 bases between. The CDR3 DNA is TGTGCCATCTCAGGGTTGAACACTGAAGCTTTCTTT. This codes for CAISGLNTEAFF.

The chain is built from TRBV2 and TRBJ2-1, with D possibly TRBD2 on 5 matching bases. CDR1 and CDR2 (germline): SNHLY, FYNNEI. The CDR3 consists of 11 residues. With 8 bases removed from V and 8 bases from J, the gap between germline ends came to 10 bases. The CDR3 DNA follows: TGTGCCAGCCAGGAGGTCGATGAGCAGTTCTTC. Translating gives CASQEVDEQFF. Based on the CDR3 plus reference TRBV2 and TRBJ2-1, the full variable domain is EPEVTQTPSHQVTQMGQEVILRCVPISNHLYFYWYRQILGQKVEFLVSFYNNEISEKSEIFDDQFSVERPDGSNFTLKIRSTKLEDSAMYFCASQEVDEQFFGPGTRLTVL.

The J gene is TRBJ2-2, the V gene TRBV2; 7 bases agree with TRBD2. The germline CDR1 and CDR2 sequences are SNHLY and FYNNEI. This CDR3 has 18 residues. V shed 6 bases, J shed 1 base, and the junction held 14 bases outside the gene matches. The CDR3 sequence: CASRGRVATTWNTGELFF. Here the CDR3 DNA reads TGTGCCAGCAGGGGGAGGGTTGCCACTACTTGGAACACCGGGGAGCTGTTTTTT.

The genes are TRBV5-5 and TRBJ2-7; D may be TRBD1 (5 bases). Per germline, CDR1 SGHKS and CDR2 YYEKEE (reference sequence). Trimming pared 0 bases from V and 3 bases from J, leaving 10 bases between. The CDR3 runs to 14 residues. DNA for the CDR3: TGTGCCAGCAGCTTGGTGGCAGGGCGCTACGAGCAGTACTTC. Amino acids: CASSLVAGRYEQYF.

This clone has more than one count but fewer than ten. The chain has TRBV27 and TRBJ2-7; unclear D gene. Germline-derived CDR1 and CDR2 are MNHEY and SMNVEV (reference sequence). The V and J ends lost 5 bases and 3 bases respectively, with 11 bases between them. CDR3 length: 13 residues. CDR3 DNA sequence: TGTGCCAGCAGTCCTATTGACTTCTACGAGCAGTACTTC. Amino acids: CASSPIDFYEQYF.

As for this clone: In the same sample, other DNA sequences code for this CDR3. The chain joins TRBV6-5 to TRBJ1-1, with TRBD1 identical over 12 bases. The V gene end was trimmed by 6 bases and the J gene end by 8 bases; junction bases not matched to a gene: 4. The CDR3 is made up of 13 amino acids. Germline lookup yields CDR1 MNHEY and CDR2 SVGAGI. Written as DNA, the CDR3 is TGTGCCAGCAGGGGGACAGGGGGCTCGGAAGCTTTCTTT. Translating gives CASRGTGGSEAFF.

The CDR3 spells CASAPQGVRTEAFF. The CDR3 DNA reads as TGTGCCAGCGCTCCGCAGGGGGTAAGAACTGAAGCTTTCTTT. The chain combines TRBV27 with TRBJ1-1, with 7 bases identical to TRBD1. Losses at the gene ends were 8 bases for V and 5 bases for J; bases not matched to a gene: 11. The CDR3 is 14 amino acids. Germline V gene sequence: CDR1 MNHEY, CDR2 SMNVEV (reference sequence).

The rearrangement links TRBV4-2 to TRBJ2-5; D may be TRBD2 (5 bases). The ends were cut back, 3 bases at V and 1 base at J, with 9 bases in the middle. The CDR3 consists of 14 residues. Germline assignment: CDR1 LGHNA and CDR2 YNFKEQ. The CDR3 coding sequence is TGTGCCAGCAGCCAGGGGAGCTCCCAAGAGACCCAGTACTTC. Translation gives CASSQGSSQETQYF.

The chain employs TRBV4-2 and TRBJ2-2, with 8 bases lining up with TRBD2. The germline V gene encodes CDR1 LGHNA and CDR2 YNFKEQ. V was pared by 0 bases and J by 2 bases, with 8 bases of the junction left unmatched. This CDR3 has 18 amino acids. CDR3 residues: CASSQESSGSPNTGELFF. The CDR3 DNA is TGTGCCAGCAGCCAAGAATCGAGCGGGAGTCCTAACACCGGGGAGCTGTTTTTT.

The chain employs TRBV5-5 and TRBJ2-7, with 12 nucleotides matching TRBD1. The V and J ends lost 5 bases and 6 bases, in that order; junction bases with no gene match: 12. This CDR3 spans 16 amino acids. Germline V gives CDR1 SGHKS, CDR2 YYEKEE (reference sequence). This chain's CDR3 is CASSYFLGQGAGEQYF. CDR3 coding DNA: TGTGCCAGCAGTTACTTCTTGGGACAGGGGGCAGGCGAGCAGTACTTC.

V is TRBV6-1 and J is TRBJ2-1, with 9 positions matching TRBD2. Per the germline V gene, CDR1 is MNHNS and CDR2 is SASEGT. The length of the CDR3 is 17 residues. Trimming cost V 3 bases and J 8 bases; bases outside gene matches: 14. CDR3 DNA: TGTGCCAGCAGTGAGTGGTATAGCGGGAGCGTAGGGTATGAGCAGTTCTTC. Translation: CASSEWYSGSVGYEQFF.

The CDR3, as DNA: TGTGCCAGCAGTTATCAGGGATCCTATGGCTACACCTTC. Amino acid sequence: CASSYQGSYGYTF. V and J are TRBV6-6 and TRBJ1-2; tentative D call: TRBD1 (5 bases). Germline assignment: CDR1 MNHNY and CDR2 SVGAGI (reference sequence). The CDR3 sequence is 13 residues long. Trimming cost V 3 bases and J 4 bases, with 9 bases left between them.

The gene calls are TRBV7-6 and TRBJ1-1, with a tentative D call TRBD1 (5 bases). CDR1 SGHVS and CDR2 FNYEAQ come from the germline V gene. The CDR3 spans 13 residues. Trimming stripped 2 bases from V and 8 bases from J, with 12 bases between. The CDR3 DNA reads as TGTGCCAGCAGCTTAAAGGAGACAGCCGAAGCTTTCTTT. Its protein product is CASSLKETAEAFF.

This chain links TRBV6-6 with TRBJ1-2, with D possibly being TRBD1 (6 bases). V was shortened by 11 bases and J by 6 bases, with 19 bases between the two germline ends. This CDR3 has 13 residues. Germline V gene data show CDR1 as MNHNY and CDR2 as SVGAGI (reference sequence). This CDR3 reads CASENRESDGYTF. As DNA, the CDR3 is TGTGCCTCCGAGAACAGGGAGTCGGATGGCTACACCTTC.

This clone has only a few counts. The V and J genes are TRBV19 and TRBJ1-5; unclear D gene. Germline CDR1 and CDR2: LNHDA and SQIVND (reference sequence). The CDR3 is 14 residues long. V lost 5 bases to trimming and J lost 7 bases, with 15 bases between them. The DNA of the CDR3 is TGTGCCAGTAGTTTCGGGTATTCTTCCCAGCCCCAGCATTTT. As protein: CASSFGYSSQPQHF.

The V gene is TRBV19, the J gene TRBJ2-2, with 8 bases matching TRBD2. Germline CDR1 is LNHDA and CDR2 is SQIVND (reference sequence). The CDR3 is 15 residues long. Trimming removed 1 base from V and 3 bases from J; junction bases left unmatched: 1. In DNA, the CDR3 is TGTGCCAGTAGTATAGGACTAGCGCACACCGGGGAGCTGTTTTTT. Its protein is CASSIGLAHTGELFF.

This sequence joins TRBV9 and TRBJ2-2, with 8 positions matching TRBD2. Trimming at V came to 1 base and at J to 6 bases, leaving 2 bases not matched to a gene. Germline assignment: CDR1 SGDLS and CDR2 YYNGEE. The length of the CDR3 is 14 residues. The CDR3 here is CASSVPGGAGELFF. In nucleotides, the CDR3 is TGTGCCAGCAGCGTACCCGGGGGGGCCGGGGAGCTGTTTTTT.

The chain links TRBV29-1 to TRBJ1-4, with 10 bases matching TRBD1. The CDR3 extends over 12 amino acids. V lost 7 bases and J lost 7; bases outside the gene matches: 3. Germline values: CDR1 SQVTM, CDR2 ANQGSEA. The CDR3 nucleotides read TGCAGCGGGGGGACAGGGGTTGAAAAACTGTTTTTT. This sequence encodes CSGGTGVEKLFF.

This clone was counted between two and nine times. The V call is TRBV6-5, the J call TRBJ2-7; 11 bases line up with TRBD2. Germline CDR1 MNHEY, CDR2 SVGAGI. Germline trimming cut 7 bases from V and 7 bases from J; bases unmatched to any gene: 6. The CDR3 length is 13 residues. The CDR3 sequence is CASNNGLAGEQYF. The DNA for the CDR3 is TGTGCCAGCAACAACGGACTAGCGGGTGAGCAGTACTTC.

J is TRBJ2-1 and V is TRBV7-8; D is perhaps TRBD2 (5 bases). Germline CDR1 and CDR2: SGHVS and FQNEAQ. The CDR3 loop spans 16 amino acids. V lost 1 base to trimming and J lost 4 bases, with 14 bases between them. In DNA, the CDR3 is TGTGCCAGCAGCTTAGATCGCGGGTTGTCATACAATGAGCAGTTCTTC. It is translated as CASSLDRGLSYNEQFF.

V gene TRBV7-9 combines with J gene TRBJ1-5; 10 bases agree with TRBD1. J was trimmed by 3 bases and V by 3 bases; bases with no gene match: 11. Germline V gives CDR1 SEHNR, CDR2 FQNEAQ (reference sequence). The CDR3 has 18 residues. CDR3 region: CASSLGTGVFGDNQPQHF. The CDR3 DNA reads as TGTGCCAGCAGCTTGGGGACAGGGGTTTTCGGCGACAATCAGCCCCAGCATTTT.